These T cell receptor beta chains were read from a single sample in a study of blood T cell repertoires in COVID-19. The repertoire was sequenced with immunoSEQ multiplex PCR; TCRdb's copy has only in-frame clones and lacks some. The table has 99,000 or so clones, about four fifths seen once; the top ten hold 2%. The sequenced sample consisted of peripheral blood. These receptor sequences come from a man between 65 and 79 years old with active or convalescent COVID-19. CDR3s include the opening cysteine and the closing phenylalanine or tryptophan. A D gene is named only where the DNA matches it firmly. Clone size is not always given. Where it is, it says once, few, many or a class for expanded clones.

J gene	D gene	clone size	V gene	CDR3 DNA	CDR3 protein
TRBJ2-3	TRBD2	-	TRBV7-2	TGTGCCAGCAGCTCCAGAATGGGACTAGAGCTCACAGATACGCAGTATTTT	CASSSRMGLELTDTQYF
TRBJ2-5	TRBD2	-	TRBV5-6	TGTGCCAGCAGCTCGCCCCGTGTAAGCGGGGGGGCGAGGGAGACCCAGTACTTC	CASSSPRVSGGARETQYF
TRBJ2-3	TRBD2	once	TRBV18	TGTGCCAGCTCACTTGCTGCCATAGCGGGGGGCCAGGGTACGCAGTATTTT	CASSLAAIAGGQGTQYF
TRBJ2-7	TRBD1	-	TRBV6-5	TGTGCCAGCAGCTACGGTCCCGGGACAGGGTACGAGCAGTACTTC	CASSYGPGTGYEQYF
TRBJ2-3	-	-	TRBV4-1	TGCGCCAGCAGCCAAGGGGGGCCCCCAGATACGCAGTATTTT	CASSQGGPPDTQYF
TRBJ1-2	TRBD1	-	TRBV20-1	TGCAGTGCTACTGAACCAGGGGGGTCTAACTATGGCTACACCTTC	CSATEPGGSNYGYTF
TRBJ2-3	TRBD1	-	TRBV18	TGTGCCAGCTCAAGGGACAGGGACCCAGATACGCAGTATTTT	CASSRDRDPDTQYF
TRBJ2-7	TRBD1	-	TRBV6-6	TGTGCCAGCAGTTACTGGGGACAGGGGGCCAACGAGCAGTACTTC	CASSYWGQGANEQYF
TRBJ1-2	-	few	TRBV12-3/TRBV12-4	TGTGCCAGCAGTCATGGACAGATCTACACCTTC	CASSHGQIYTF
TRBJ2-5	-	-	TRBV30	TGTGCCTGGAGTCGGCCAGGCCAAGAGACCCAGTACTTC	CAWSRPGQETQYF
TRBJ1-4	-	-	TRBV18	TGTGCCAGCTCACCAGAACAGGGCGGCGAAAAACTGTTTTTT	CASSPEQGGEKLFF
TRBJ2-1	TRBD2	-	TRBV6-2/TRBV6-3	TGTGCCAGCAGTTCCGGACTAGCGGGGGATGAGCAGTTCTTC	CASSSGLAGDEQFF
TRBJ1-4	TRBD1	-	TRBV5-5	TGTGCCAGCAGCTTAGCCGTCCGGGACAGTGATGAAAAACTGTTTTTT	CASSLAVRDSDEKLFF
TRBJ2-7	-	-	TRBV2	TGTGCCAGCAGTGAGGTCAGATCCTACGAGCAGTACTTC	CASSEVRSYEQYF
TRBJ1-2	TRBD1	-	TRBV5-1	TGCGCCAGCAGCTACGACGGGGACAGCTATGTTGGCTACACCTTC	CASSYDGDSYVGYTF
TRBJ2-7	-	-	TRBV5-4	TGTGCCAGCAGCTTTGACGCGGTCTCCTACGAGCAGTACTTC	CASSFDAVSYEQYF
TRBJ2-2	-	few	TRBV4-1	TGCGCCAGCAGCCCACCTACGAACACCGGGGAGCTGTTTTTT	CASSPPTNTGELFF
TRBJ1-1	TRBD1	-	TRBV7-8	TGTGCCAGCAGCCGTCAACCGAGGGGGTCAGGACAGGGAGAGAACACTGAAGCTTTCTTT	CASSRQPRGSGQGENTEAFF
TRBJ1-5	TRBD1	-	TRBV5-1	TGCGCCAGCAGCTCGGGACAGGGCGATCAGCCCCAGCATTTT	CASSSGQGDQPQHF
TRBJ1-2	-	-	TRBV6-5	TGTGCCAGCAGGGTTGTAGGGGAAGATGGCTACACCTTC	CASRVVGEDGYTF
TRBJ2-1	-	-	TRBV18	TGTGCCAGCTCACCACCGGCCGGGGGCTACAATGAGCAGTTCTTC	CASSPPAGGYNEQFF
TRBJ1-1	-	few	TRBV20-1	TGCAGTGCTAGCCTCGGGGGTGAAGCTTTCTTT	CSASLGGEAFF
TRBJ2-5	TRBD1	-	TRBV5-1	TGCGCCAGCAGCATTCGACAGGGGGAAAAAGAGACCCAGTACTTC	CASSIRQGEKETQYF
TRBJ2-1	-	-	TRBV7-2	TGTGCCAGCAGCTTAATGGGTAGGGAGGAGCAGTTCTTC	CASSLMGREEQFF
TRBJ2-7	-	-	TRBV5-4	TGTGCCAGCAGCAGCAGGGGCGGACTCTCCTACGAGCAGTACTTC	CASSSRGGLSYEQYF
TRBJ2-7	-	-	TRBV2	TGTGCCAGCAGTTTTGCCAACAGGGCTCTAGTCTACGAGCAGTACTTC	CASSFANRALVYEQYF